This T cell receptor (beta chain) emerged from a study of control samples from healthy donors and cancer patients. A single count supports this clone. Germline CDR1 SGHAT, CDR2 FQNNGV. This CDR3 region has 15 residues. The germline V and J ends were trimmed by 5 bases and 1 base, with 13 bases remaining between them. Assay used: immunoSEQ multiplex PCR; TCRdb lists only in-frame clones, some missing. The table shows tens of thousands of clones, with around 87% occurring only once. Sample: PBMCs. The V call is TRBV11-2, the J call TRBJ2-3; a weak D match, TRBD1 (5 bases). The sequence derives from a woman between 55 and 75 years old with lung cancer. CDR3 DNA sequence: TGTGCCAGCAGCCACGGCCAGGGTGGCACAGATACGCAGTATTTT. Amino acid sequence: CASSHGQGGTDTQYF.